Given below is one T cell receptor (beta chain) in context. Antigen unknown. TCRdb used MiXCR to reprocess the multiplex PCR reads, holding one entry per CDR3 protein. The sample contains about 21,000 distinct CDR3 sequences, about 50% of which appear only once. This sample is part of a study of breast tumors, draining lymph nodes, adjacent tissues. Whole-study results and caveats: Tumor T cell lymph node origin was a supported hypothesis, not proven. Compared with lymph nodes, tumors were less diverse; compared with nontumor tissue, more.

The CDR3 consists of 13 residues. The germline V gene has CDR1 GTSNPN and CDR2 SVGIG (reference sequence). Trimming stripped 5 bases from V and 1 base from J, with 11 bases between. The sequence derives from a female donor with breast cancer. Some clones in this sample may be carry-over from other donors' samples. The sequencing input was breast tumor tissue. The J gene is TRBJ1-1, the V gene TRBV30; D remains ambiguous. The CDR3 reads CAWDQIRNTEAFF. The CDR3 nucleotides are TGTGCCTGGGACCAAATAAGGAACACTGAAGCTTTCTTT.